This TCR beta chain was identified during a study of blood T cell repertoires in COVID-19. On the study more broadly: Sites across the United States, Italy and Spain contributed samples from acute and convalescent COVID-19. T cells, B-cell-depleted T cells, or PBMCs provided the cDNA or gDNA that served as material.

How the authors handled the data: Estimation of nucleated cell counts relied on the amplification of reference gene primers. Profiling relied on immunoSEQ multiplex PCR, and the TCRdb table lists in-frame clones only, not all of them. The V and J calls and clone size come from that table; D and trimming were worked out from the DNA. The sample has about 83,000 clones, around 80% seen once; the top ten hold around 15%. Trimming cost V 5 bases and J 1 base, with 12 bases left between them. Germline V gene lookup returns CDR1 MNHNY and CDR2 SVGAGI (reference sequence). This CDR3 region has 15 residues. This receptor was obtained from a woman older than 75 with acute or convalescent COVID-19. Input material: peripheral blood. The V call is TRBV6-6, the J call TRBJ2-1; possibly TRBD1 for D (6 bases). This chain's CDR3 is CASSPTGLSYNEQFF. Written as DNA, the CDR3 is TGTGCCAGCAGTCCGACAGGTTTATCCTACAATGAGCAGTTCTTC.